The 4 T cell receptor beta chains listed next were all sequenced from one sample in a study of regulatory T cells in long-lasting Graves disease. Combining iRepertoire HTBI primers with Arm-PCR of CDR3 regions, the authors built TCR beta libraries. One entry per CDR3 protein results from TCRdb running MiXCR on the multiplex PCR reads. The sample carries roughly 500,000 distinct CDR3 sequences, roughly 13% recorded once. Time point specified: newly diagnosed GD, antithyroid drugs for less than 3 months. PBMC-derived RNA was used for the TCR library. A further study also used this sample, focusing on T cells in Graves' hyperthyroidism and ophthalmopathy.

Sequenced here: peripheral blood mononuclear cells (PBMCs), sampled at new diagnosis, from a patient treated with antithyroid drugs. The receptor source for this set is a man in his thirties or forties with Graves disease.

The chain links TRBV5-6 to TRBJ2-7; D remains unclear. Germline CDR1 and CDR2: SGHDT and YYEEEE. V was pared by 1 base and J by 8 bases, with 13 bases between. The CDR3 runs to 13 residues. The CDR3 spells CASSLQISYKQYF. The CDR3 DNA follows: TGTGCCAGCAGCTTGCAGATAAGTTACAAGCAGTACTTC. The full variable domain, completed using reference TRBV5-6 and TRBJ2-7, is DAGVTQSPTHLIKTRGQQVTLRCSPKSGHDTVSWYQQALGQGPQFIFQYYEEEERQRGNFPDRFSGHQFPNYSSELNVNALLLGDSALYLCASSLQISYKQYFGPGTRLTVT.

Many counts were recorded for this clonotype. The V call is TRBV7-8, the J call TRBJ2-1, with D tentatively TRBD2 (6 bases). The CDR3 length is 15 residues. Germline lookup yields CDR1 SGHVS and CDR2 FQNEAQ. V dropped 5 bases and J dropped 8 bases, with 19 bases sitting between them. CDR3 loop: CASSLRDSVVYEQFF. As DNA, the CDR3 is TGTGCCAGCAGCCTCCGGGACTCAGTCGTGTATGAGCAGTTCTTC.

In this sample, this clonotype turned up a few times. The chain joins TRBV20-1 to TRBJ1-2; D perhaps matches TRBD1 (6 bases). The CDR3 loop spans 16 amino acids. The V end was cut by 0 bases, the J end by 0 bases, with 14 bases between. Germline V gene data show CDR1 as DFQATT and CDR2 as SNEGSKA (reference sequence). CDR3 protein: CSARDPPGAANYGYTF. The CDR3 DNA sequence: TGCAGTGCTAGAGACCCCCCAGGGGCTGCTAACTATGGCTACACCTTC.

At least ten counts were recorded for this clonotype. The CDR3 nucleotides read TGCAGTGCTAAGCTCCCTAGCGGCTGGGACAATGAGCAGTTCTTC. This encodes CSAKLPSGWDNEQFF. The J gene is TRBJ2-1, the V gene TRBV20-1, with TRBD2 identical over 7 bases. In germline, CDR1 is DFQATT, CDR2 SNEGSKA (reference sequence). There are 15 residues in the CDR3. The trim removed 4 bases at V and 5 bases at J, leaving 11 bases unmatched.